These 18 T cell receptor beta chains were all obtained from the same sample, sequenced in a study of CD8+ T cells in alopecia areata. Regarding treatment: oral pan-JAK inhibitor, 5-10 mg twice daily. cDNA prepared by RNA extraction and subsequent reverse transcription served as the template for sequencing. Here immunoSEQ multiplex PCR was the method, and the copy in TCRdb shows in-frame clones only, minus some. The data hold 200,000 or so clones, with nearly 60% observed a single time. The starting material was CD4+ T cells sorted from blood, obtained at week 24, from a patient treated with tofacitinib. The receptors here all came from a human donor with alopecia areata.

The genes are TRBV2 and TRBJ2-1; the match to TRBD2 covers 8 bases. After removal of 3 bases from V and 15 bases from J, the junction contained 10 bases not matched to a gene. The CDR3 is 13 residues long. CDR1 SNHLY and CDR2 FYNNEI come from the germline V gene. The CDR3 spells CASSESTSGRGFF. Here the CDR3 DNA reads TGTGCCAGCAGTGAGTCCACTAGCGGACGTGGGTTCTTC.

The rearrangement uses TRBV10-3 and TRBJ1-4; possibly TRBD1 for D (6 bases). Trimming shortened V by 10 bases and J by 5 bases, and 11 bases separated the two germline ends. CDR3 size: 12 residues. Germline lookup yields CDR1 ENHRY and CDR2 SYGVKD. CDR3 amino acids: CASRDTNEKLFF. The CDR3, as DNA: TGTGCCAGCCGGGACACCAATGAAAAACTGTTTTTT.

This clone was seen a handful of times. The genes are TRBV7-9 and TRBJ2-5, with 7 bases matching TRBD1. V trimming: 0 bases; J trimming: 5 bases; junction bases outside the gene matches: 12. The CDR3 is 17 residues long. Germline V gene data show CDR1 as SEHNR and CDR2 as FQNEAQ (reference sequence). CDR3 sequence: CASSLARQGGWGETQYF. The CDR3 bases are TGTGCCAGCAGCTTAGCTCGACAGGGTGGCTGGGGGGAGACCCAGTACTTC. The full variable domain, completed using reference TRBV7-9 and TRBJ2-5, is DTGVSQNPRHKITKRGQNVTFRCDPISEHNRLYWYRQTLGQGPEFLTYFQNEAQLEKSRLLSDRFSAERPKGSFSTLEIQRTEQGDSAMYLCASSLARQGGWGETQYFGPGTRLLVL.

V usage is TRBV28 and J usage is TRBJ2-4, with 7 bases fitting TRBD1. The germline V gene encodes CDR1 MDHEN and CDR2 SYDVKM. The J segment lost 0 bases and the V segment lost 6 bases, leaving 20 bases of the junction unmatched. CDR3 length: 20 residues. Here the CDR3 reads CASRLTGAPDRTIAKNIQYF. The CDR3 DNA reads TGTGCCAGCAGATTAACAGGGGCCCCCGATCGAACAATAGCCAAAAACATTCAGTACTTC.

The V and J genes are TRBV11-2 and TRBJ1-1, with a tentative D call TRBD1 (6 bases). V lost 6 bases to trimming and J lost 4 bases, with 15 bases between them. CDR3 size: 14 residues. Germline CDR1 is SGHAT and CDR2 is FQNNGV. The CDR3 loop reads CASRLSGGATEAFF. CDR3 in DNA: TGTGCCAGCAGGCTATCCGGGGGGGCCACTGAAGCTTTCTTT.

This sequence joins TRBV7-3 and TRBJ2-5, with D maybe TRBD1 (5 bases). CDR3 length equals 13 residues. CDR1 is SGHTA and CDR2 is FQGTGA in the germline V gene. Trimming took 5 bases from V and 1 from J, leaving 8 bases between them. The CDR3 loop reads CASSPTVQETQYF. The CDR3 region has the DNA TGTGCCAGCAGCCCGACAGTCCAAGAGACCCAGTACTTC.

The V gene is TRBV9, the J gene TRBJ2-3; D call uncertain. Germline lookup yields CDR1 SGDLS and CDR2 YYNGEE. Trimming removed 4 bases at V and 6 bases at J, with 9 bases between. This CDR3 comprises 12 residues. The CDR3 DNA reads TGTGCCAGCAGCCCAGACACCGATACGCAGTATTTT. Translated: CASSPDTDTQYF.

A few counts support this clone. The chain employs TRBV7-2 and TRBJ2-3, with D possibly being TRBD2 (6 bases). The CDR3 runs 13 residues. V was pared by 1 base and J by 11 bases, with 13 bases between. CDR1 and CDR2 (germline): SGHTA, FQGNSA. CDR3 sequence reads: CASSLEAGGWQYF. As DNA, the CDR3 is TGTGCCAGCAGCTTAGAAGCCGGAGGGTGGCAGTATTTT. The whole variable domain, remainder taken from reference TRBV7-2 and TRBJ2-3, is GAGVSQSPSNKVTEKGKDVELRCDPISGHTALYWYRQSLGQGLEFLIYFQGNSAPDKSGLPSDRFSAERTGGSVSTLTIQRTQQEDSAVYLCASSLEAGGWQYFGPGTRLTVL.

The V gene is TRBV27, the J gene TRBJ2-5; D is unresolved. V was shortened by 2 bases and J by 5 bases, with 9 bases between the two germline ends. The CDR3 contains 13 residues. Looked up from germline, CDR1 is MNHEY and CDR2 is SMNVEV (reference sequence). CDR3 in amino acids: CASSLGRRETQYF. The CDR3 coding sequence is TGTGCCAGCAGTTTAGGCAGAAGGGAGACCCAGTACTTC.

The chain carries TRBV27 and TRBJ1-2, with TRBD1 matching over 7 bases. The CDR3 is 13 residues long. Germline V gene data show CDR1 as MNHEY and CDR2 as SMNVEV (reference sequence). Trimming took 3 bases from V and 8 from J; bases not matched to a gene: 6. The CDR3 sequence: CASSFTRQGGYTF. DNA for the CDR3: TGTGCCAGCAGTTTCACCAGACAGGGAGGCTACACCTTC.

The CDR3 DNA reads TGCAGCGTCTCTATTCGAGACGGACTGTACGAGCAGTACTTC. Translation gives CSVSIRDGLYEQYF. The chain carries TRBV29-1 and TRBJ2-7, with a possible D match to TRBD2 (5 bases). Germline V gene sequence: CDR1 SQVTM, CDR2 ANQGSEA. The CDR3 loop spans 14 amino acids. V was cut by 6 bases and J by 4 bases, with 19 bases left in between.

The chain carries TRBV5-1 and TRBJ2-5; 7 bases fit TRBD1. The CDR3 is 13 amino acids. Trimming took 1 base from V and 5 from J; bases not matched to a gene: 2. From germline, CDR1 is SGHRS and CDR2 YFSETQ. The CDR3 reads CASSLTGDETQYF. As DNA, the CDR3 is TGCGCCAGCAGCTTGACAGGGGATGAGACCCAGTACTTC.

The chain is built from TRBV15 and TRBJ1-1; tentative D call: TRBD1 (5 bases). This CDR3 has 17 amino acids. V shed 3 bases and J shed 5 bases, with 22 bases lying between them. CDR1 is LNHNV and CDR2 is YYDKDF in the germline V gene (reference sequence). The DNA for the CDR3 is TGTGCCACCAGCAGCCTAGACTGGGACCAAGGTACAACTGAAGCTTTCTTT. Translated: CATSSLDWDQGTTEAFF. The variable domain in full, completed from reference TRBV15 and TRBJ1-1, reads DAMVIQNPRYQVTQFGKPVTLSCSQTLNHNVMYWYQQKSSQAPKLLFHYYDKDFNNEADTPDNFQSRRPNTSFCFLDIRSPGLGDTAMYLCATSSLDWDQGTTEAFFGQGTRLTVV.

The V gene is TRBV29-1, the J gene TRBJ1-1; D perhaps matches TRBD1 (5 bases). Germline V gene lookup returns CDR1 SQVTM and CDR2 ANQGSEA. V was trimmed by 8 bases and J by 2 bases, leaving 12 bases between them. This CDR3 spans 12 amino acids. This CDR3 reads CSTGTPNTEAFF. The CDR3 DNA reads as TGCAGCACCGGGACTCCCAACACTGAAGCTTTCTTT.

This chain uses TRBV5-1 with TRBJ2-1, with 7 bases identical to TRBD1. The CDR3 runs to 15 residues. Germline trimming cut 4 bases from V and 7 bases from J; bases unmatched to any gene: 11. From germline, CDR1 is SGHRS and CDR2 YFSETQ. The CDR3 sequence: CASSRDSSDTNEQFF. The CDR3, as DNA: TGCGCCAGCAGCAGGGACAGTTCAGACACGAATGAGCAGTTCTTC.

The genes are TRBV27 and TRBJ2-7, with D tentatively TRBD2 (5 bases). V lost 5 bases and J lost 0, with 14 bases in between. CDR3 length equals 15 residues. From germline, CDR1 is MNHEY and CDR2 SMNVEV (reference sequence). The CDR3 region has the DNA TGTGCCAGCAGTCTTCTGGGAGCGAGCTCCTACGAGCAGTACTTC. This codes for CASSLLGASSYEQYF.

For the CDR3, the DNA is TGTGCCAGCAGTTTAGCCCACCCAACGAACACTGAAGCTTTCTTT. It translates to CASSLAHPTNTEAFF. The chain carries TRBV28 and TRBJ1-1; D is undetermined. Germline CDR1 reads MDHEN; CDR2 reads SYDVKM. V shed 2 bases and J shed 1 base, with 11 bases lying between them. The CDR3 contains 15 residues. The variable domain in full, with the rest retrieved from reference TRBV28 and TRBJ1-1, is DVKVTQSSRYLVKRTGEKVFLECVQDMDHENMFWYRQDPGLGLRLIYFSYDVKMKEKGDIPEGYSVSREKKERFSLILESASTNQTSMYLCASSLAHPTNTEAFFGQGTRLTVV.

The rearrangement uses TRBV29-1 and TRBJ1-1, with a possible D match to TRBD1 (5 bases). This CDR3 contains 13 residues. Germline V gene sequence: CDR1 SQVTM, CDR2 ANQGSEA. V shed 6 bases and J shed 2 bases, with 13 bases lying between them. CDR3 DNA: TGCAGCGTGGCGACAGACTACAACACTGAAGCTTTCTTT. It is translated as CSVATDYNTEAFF.